This TCR beta chain was sequenced during a study of brain T cells in children with intractable seizures. Study-wide points: Viral specificity was inferred only from CDR3 similarity; HCMV serostatus was unknown.

Using immunoSEQ multiplex PCR, the repertoire was profiled, and TCRdb retains in-frame clones only, with some absent. Among some 2,500 clones listed, 84% were seen once. A note on this clone: Its antigen is undetermined.

Only cases whose brain tissue showed the highest T cell transcript signatures were sequenced. Before surgery, patients took at least one anti-epileptic drug. The sequence was obtained from a boy younger than two with hemimegalencephaly and intractable seizures. Sequenced material: resected brain tissue, taken at surgery.

The CDR3 region has the DNA TGTGCCAGCAGCGGTCAGGGGAGTAGGGGAGATACGCAGTATTTT. Protein product: CASSGQGSRGDTQYF. The chain uses TRBV9 and TRBJ2-3, with a possible D match to TRBD1 (6 bases). Germline V gene lookup returns CDR1 SGDLS and CDR2 YYNGEE. The CDR3 totals 15 residues. The V end was cut by 3 bases, the J end by 5 bases, with 16 bases between.